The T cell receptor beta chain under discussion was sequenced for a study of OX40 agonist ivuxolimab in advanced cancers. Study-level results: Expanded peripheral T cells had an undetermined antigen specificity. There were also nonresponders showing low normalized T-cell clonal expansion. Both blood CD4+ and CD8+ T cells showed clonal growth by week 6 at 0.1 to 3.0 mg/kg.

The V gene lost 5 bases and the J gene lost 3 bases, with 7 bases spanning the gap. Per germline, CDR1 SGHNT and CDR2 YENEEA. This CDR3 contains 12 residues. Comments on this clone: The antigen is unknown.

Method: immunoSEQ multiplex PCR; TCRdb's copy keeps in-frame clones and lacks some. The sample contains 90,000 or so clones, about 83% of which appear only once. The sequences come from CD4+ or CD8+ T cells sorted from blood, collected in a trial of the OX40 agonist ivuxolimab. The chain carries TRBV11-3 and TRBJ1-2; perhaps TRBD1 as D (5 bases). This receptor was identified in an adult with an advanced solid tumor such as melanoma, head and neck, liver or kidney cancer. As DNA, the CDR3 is TGTGCCAGCAGCAGGGGTGACTATGGCTACACCTTC. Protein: CASSRGDYGYTF.